The 14 T cell receptor beta chains below all came from one sample that was sequenced in a study of control samples from healthy donors and cancer patients. Using immunoSEQ multiplex PCR, the repertoire was profiled, and TCRdb retains in-frame clones only, with some absent. The data hold some 95,000 clones, with roughly 83% observed a single time. Sequences were obtained from blood. These receptors came from a woman aged 30 to 39 in good health.

The chain links TRBV10-3 to TRBJ2-2; D is unresolved. The CDR3 runs to 13 residues. Trimming left V 3 bases short and J 1 base short, with 3 bases between. Germline loops: CDR1 ENHRY, CDR2 SYGVKD. In nucleotides, the CDR3 is TGTGCCATCAGTGAAGAGAACACCGGGGAGCTGTTTTTT. Its translation: CAISEENTGELFF.

This chain joins TRBV19 and TRBJ2-3; weak D call: TRBD1 (5 bases). Trimming took off 4 bases at V and 0 bases at J, with 8 bases between the two ends. This CDR3 region has 14 residues. Germline V gene data show CDR1 as LNHDA and CDR2 as SQIVND (reference sequence). The CDR3 loop reads CASSTGFSTDTQYF. The CDR3 DNA is TGTGCCAGTAGTACAGGGTTTAGCACAGATACGCAGTATTTT.

The chain uses TRBV9 and TRBJ2-3; D is perhaps TRBD1 (5 bases). This CDR3 comprises 13 residues. Germline V gives CDR1 SGDLS, CDR2 YYNGEE. The V gene lost 3 bases and the J gene lost 4 bases, with 9 bases spanning the gap. The CDR3 DNA reads as TGTGCCAGCAGCGAGACAGTACCAGATACGCAGTATTTT. It is translated as CASSETVPDTQYF.

V and J are TRBV19 and TRBJ1-1; D is unresolved. Germline CDR1 and CDR2: LNHDA and SQIVND (reference sequence). Trimming stripped 5 bases from V and 1 base from J, with 14 bases between. The CDR3 sequence is 15 residues long. CDR3 amino acids: CASSATGSGNTEAFF. For the CDR3, the DNA is TGTGCCAGTAGTGCGACCGGGTCCGGGAACACTGAAGCTTTCTTT. The complete variable domain, with remaining parts taken from reference TRBV19 and TRBJ1-1, reads DGGITQSPKYLFRKEGQNVTLSCEQNLNHDAMYWYRQDPGQGLRLIYYSQIVNDFQKGDIAEGYSVSREKKESFPLTVTSAQKNPTAFYLCASSATGSGNTEAFFGQGTRLTVV.

V is TRBV2 and J is TRBJ2-7; 8 bases match TRBD1. CDR1 and CDR2 from the germline V gene are SNHLY and FYNNEI. This CDR3 contains 14 residues. V lost 8 bases and J lost 4; bases outside the gene matches: 10. The CDR3 coding sequence is TGTGCCAGCGAGGACAGGGTGGGTTCGTACGAGCAGTACTTC. It encodes CASEDRVGSYEQYF.

The chain combines TRBV21-1 with TRBJ2-7; the table gives TRBD1 as D, unverified against the DNA. TRBV21-1 is given as a pseudogene. This CDR3 contains 17 residues. CDR3 residues: CASSKRGRDRGTYEQYF. The CDR3 region has the DNA TGTGCCAGCAGCAAAAGGGGGAGGGACAGGGGTACCTACGAGCAGTACTTC.

V and J are TRBV11-3 and TRBJ1-3, with D perhaps matching TRBD1 (5 bases). CDR3 length: 13 residues. V lost 5 bases and J 2 bases, leaving 7 bases between the germline ends. From germline, CDR1 is SGHNT and CDR2 YENEEA. CDR3 in amino acids: CASSGGAGNTIYF. The DNA for the CDR3 is TGTGCCAGCAGCGGGGGTGCTGGAAACACCATATATTTT.

V gene TRBV29-1 combines with J gene TRBJ2-3; the D gene is possibly TRBD2 (5 bases). The CDR3 consists of 13 residues. The germline gives CDR1 SQVTM, CDR2 ANQGSEA. Trimming left V 4 bases short and J 2 bases short, with 10 bases between. The CDR3 sequence: CSVAPSYTDTQYF. The DNA for the CDR3 is TGCAGCGTTGCCCCTAGCTACACAGATACGCAGTATTTT.

The CDR3 DNA reads as TGCGCCAGCAGCTTGGGGTGGACTAGCGGGGGGAGCACAGATACGCAGTATTTT. Its translation is CASSLGWTSGGSTDTQYF. The chain has TRBV5-1 and TRBJ2-3, with 14 nucleotides matching TRBD2. Per germline, CDR1 SGHRS and CDR2 YFSETQ. There are 18 residues in the CDR3. V was pared by 0 bases and J by 0 bases, with 3 bases of the junction left unmatched.

The genes are TRBV4-3 and TRBJ1-5; 9 bases are a match to TRBD1. The CDR3 has 14 amino acids. Germline V gene data show CDR1 as LGHNA and CDR2 as YSLEER. With V trimmed by 4 bases and J by 9 bases, 7 bases remained unmatched. The CDR3 reads CASSPRTGVPPQHF. The CDR3 DNA reads TGCGCCAGCAGCCCGCGGACAGGGGTTCCGCCCCAGCATTTT.

This clone was counted a few times. The chain recombines TRBV6-2 or TRBV6-3 with TRBJ2-7; 7 nucleotides agree with TRBD2. The CDR3 loop spans 14 amino acids. The V gene's germline CDR1 is MNHEY and CDR2 SVGEGT. The junction had 6 bases not matched to a gene; V was cut back by 6 bases and J by 1 base. The CDR3: CASSEAGRSYEQYF. CDR3 nucleotides: TGTGCCAGCAGCGAAGCGGGGCGGTCCTACGAGCAGTACTTC.

The V and J genes are TRBV7-9 and TRBJ2-7; a weak D match, TRBD2 (5 bases). The CDR3 is 15 residues long. The V and J ends lost 6 bases and 0 bases respectively, with 15 bases between them. From germline, CDR1 is SEHNR and CDR2 FQNEAQ (reference sequence). CDR3 nucleotides: TGTGCCAGCAGTGAGCGGACTCGATTCTCCTACGAGCAGTACTTC. Protein product: CASSERTRFSYEQYF.

The chain has TRBV5-1 and TRBJ2-7; D perhaps matches TRBD1 (6 bases). CDR1 SGHRS and CDR2 YFSETQ come from the germline V gene. Trimming pared 3 bases from V and 2 bases from J, leaving 12 bases between. This CDR3 contains 14 residues. Here the CDR3 reads CASSWTGTTYEQYF. The CDR3 DNA is TGCGCCAGCAGCTGGACCGGGACAACCTACGAGCAGTACTTC.

The chain joins TRBV9 to TRBJ1-1; TRBD1 is a possible D gene (5 bases). Trimming left V 0 bases short and J 0 bases short, with 9 bases between. The CDR3 has 15 amino acids. CDR1 and CDR2 from the germline V gene are SGDLS and YYNGEE. The CDR3 DNA reads TGTGCCAGCAGCGTAGATGGGGGGATGAACACTGAAGCTTTCTTT. It translates to CASSVDGGMNTEAFF. The variable domain in full, completed from reference TRBV9 and TRBJ1-1, reads DSGVTQTPKHLITATGQRVTLRCSPRSGDLSVYWYQQSLDQGLQFLIQYYNGEERAKGNILERFSAQQFPDLHSELNLSSLELGDSALYFCASSVDGGMNTEAFFGQGTRLTVV.